A selection of T cell receptor beta chains follows, all from one sample in a study of cytomegalovirus exposure and HLA in healthy donors. Clones were sequenced by immunoSEQ multiplex PCR, and TCRdb holds only the in-frame ones, with some missing. The profile shows about 140,000 clones, approximately 84% of them singletons. Sequences were obtained from PBMCs. The receptors here all came from a woman between 25 and 40 years old in good health and CMV-seronegative. The CDR3 runs from the conserved cysteine through the conserved F or W. D genes are given only for firm matches. Not every row has a clone size; where given, it reads once, few, many or a size class.

cdr3_nt	cdr3_aa	d_call	j_call	v_call	clone_size
TGTGCCACCAGCAGAGATGCTAGCTCTGGGGCCAACGTCCTGACTTTC	CATSRDASSGANVLTF	.	TRBJ2-6	TRBV15	.
TGTGCCATCACGGGGGATATCAATCAGCCCCAGCATTTT	CAITGDINQPQHF	.	TRBJ1-5	TRBV10-3	.
TGTGCCAGCAGCCCGCTTAGCGGGGGGGCGGGGGATACGCAGTATTTT	CASSPLSGGAGDTQYF	TRBD2	TRBJ2-3	TRBV11-2	.
TGTGCCAGCAGCGTAGCCCCGATGTACGGAGAGACCCAGTACTTC	CASSVAPMYGETQYF	.	TRBJ2-5	TRBV9	.
TGTGCCAGCAGTCGCGGTAGCAATCAGCCCCAGCATTTT	CASSRGSNQPQHF	.	TRBJ1-5	TRBV7-3	.
TGTGCTACCCCGGGCCCGGGGACTTATGGCTACACCTTC	CATPGPGTYGYTF	.	TRBJ1-2	TRBV18	few
TGTGCCAGCACAGGGCTGTATGGCTACGAGCAGTACTTC	CASTGLYGYEQYF	.	TRBJ2-7	TRBV6-1	many
TGTGCCAGCAGCTACGGAGGGAACACCGGGGAGCTGTTTTTT	CASSYGGNTGELFF	.	TRBJ2-2	TRBV7-2	.
TGTGCCAGCAGTTCGCAGGGGAGTACGCAGTATTTT	CASSSQGSTQYF	.	TRBJ2-3	TRBV6-5	.
TGCGCCAGCAGCTTGGCGGGGGGACCCAGATCCTATAATTCACCCCTCCACTTT	CASSLAGGPRSYNSPLHF	.	TRBJ1-6	TRBV5-1	.
TGTGCCAGAAGCTACCGAAGGACAGGGGAATTTAATCAGCCCCAGCATTTT	CARSYRRTGEFNQPQHF	.	TRBJ1-5	TRBV7-5	.
TGTGCCAGCAGTACCATACAGGGGGACTATGGCTACACCTTC	CASSTIQGDYGYTF	TRBD1	TRBJ1-2	TRBV28	.
TGTGCCAGCAGCTTAGTAGGGGCTTCCTACAATGAGCAGTTCTTC	CASSLVGASYNEQFF	.	TRBJ2-1	TRBV7-2	.
TGTGCCAGCAGTTCCGGACAGGGAGAGACCCAGTACTTC	CASSSGQGETQYF	TRBD1	TRBJ2-5	TRBV28	.
TGTGCCAGCAGCTTAGGGGGCGGAATCTACGAGCAGTACTTC	CASSLGGGIYEQYF	.	TRBJ2-7	TRBV7-5	.
TGTGCCAGCAGTCCAGGGCGGGACAGCCTCTACAATGAGCAGTTCTTC	CASSPGRDSLYNEQFF	.	TRBJ2-1	TRBV7-2	.
TGTGCCAGCAGCCAAGTGATGGGACAGGGTGGAACTGAAGCTTTCTTT	CASSQVMGQGGTEAFF	TRBD1	TRBJ1-1	TRBV4-2	.
TGCGCCAGCAGCCAAGACGGACTACTGGGCTACACCTTC	CASSQDGLLGYTF	.	TRBJ1-2	TRBV4-1	.
TGTGCCAGCAGTTCGGGACAGGGGGCCGCGTCACCCCTCCACTTT	CASSSGQGAASPLHF	TRBD1	TRBJ1-6	TRBV27	.
TGTGCCAGCAGCGTAGAGGCAAGCGGGGGGACCCAACGACAACAAGAGACCCAGTACTTC	CASSVEASGGTQRQQETQYF	TRBD2	TRBJ2-5	TRBV9	.
TGTGCCAGCAGCTCAACAGGGGGCCCCTACGAGCAGTACTTC	CASSSTGGPYEQYF	TRBD1	TRBJ2-7	TRBV11-1	once
TGTGCCATCAGCCAGGGACAGTCCTACGAGCAGTACTTC	CAISQGQSYEQYF	TRBD1	TRBJ2-7	TRBV10-3	.
TGTGCCACCCGGCGGGGACAGGGGGCTTCCCTATTGAACACTGAAGCTTTCTTT	CATRRGQGASLLNTEAFF	TRBD1	TRBJ1-1	TRBV10-3	.
TGTGCCAGCAGGGAAAGACAGGGGAACACTGAAGCTTTCTTT	CASRERQGNTEAFF	TRBD1	TRBJ1-1	TRBV2	few
TGTGCCAGCACCCCGGATTTCGGCCAAAGAGGGCCCTACTACGAGCAGTACTTC	CASTPDFGQRGPYYEQYF	.	TRBJ2-7	TRBV28	once
TGTGCCAGCAGATATTTGTCAGTATATGGCTACACCTTC	CASRYLSVYGYTF	.	TRBJ1-2	TRBV2	once
TGCGCCAGCAGCCCCGGGACAGGGGCTCCGGGGACCCAGTACTTC	CASSPGTGAPGTQYF	TRBD1	TRBJ2-5	TRBV5-1	.
TGCGCCAGCAGCTTGGCCGGGTCAATCCGGGACAGGTTCTACGAGCAGTACTTC	CASSLAGSIRDRFYEQYF	TRBD1	TRBJ2-7	TRBV5-1	.
TGCGCCAGCAGGTCTCAACAGGACGACGATTACGAGCAGTACTTC	CASRSQQDDDYEQYF	.	TRBJ2-7	TRBV5-1	.
TGCGCCAGCAGCCAAGATAGGGACAGCGCGAACACCGGGGAGCTGTTTTTT	CASSQDRDSANTGELFF	TRBD1	TRBJ2-2	TRBV4-3	many
TGTGCCAGCAGCTTAAGACAGGGGGCCGCCGGGGAGCTGTTTTTT	CASSLRQGAAGELFF	TRBD1	TRBJ2-2	TRBV7-3	.
TGTGCCACCGCGGAGAACACTGAAGCTTTCTTT	CATAENTEAFF	.	TRBJ1-1	TRBV18	few